These T cell receptor beta chains were read from a single sample in a study of control samples from healthy donors and cancer patients. The repertoire was sequenced with immunoSEQ multiplex PCR; TCRdb's copy has only in-frame clones and lacks some. Of approximately 150,000 clones listed, roughly 94% were seen once; the top ten hold roughly 15%. Sequenced sample: PBMCs. These receptor sequences come from a man in his 60s with colorectal cancer. CDR3s include the opening cysteine and the closing phenylalanine or tryptophan. A D gene is named only where the DNA matches it firmly. Clone size, where shown, is once, few, many, or a class for clones that have expanded.

d_call clone_size j_call v_call cdr3_aa cdr3_nt
TRBD1 large TRBJ2-2 TRBV11-2 CASSLDRVSTGELFF TGTGCCAGCAGCCTGGACAGGGTCAGCACCGGGGAGCTGTTTTTT
- - TRBJ2-3 TRBV11-2 CASSLGTDTQYF TGTGCCAGCAGCTTAGGGACAGATACGCAGTATTTT
TRBD2 - TRBJ2-1 TRBV4-2 CASSQDLAGGFSYNEQFF TGTGCCAGCAGCCAAGATCTAGCGGGGGGGTTCTCCTACAATGAGCAGTTCTTC
- once TRBJ2-7 TRBV18 CASSPRTESYEQYF TGTGCCAGCTCACCACGCACAGAGTCCTACGAGCAGTACTTC
- - TRBJ1-2 TRBV4-3 CASSQADRMNYGYTF TGCGCCAGCAGCCAGGCCGACAGGATGAACTATGGCTACACCTTC
- - TRBJ2-7 TRBV3-1/TRBV3-2 CASSPRDGSQQYF TGTGCCAGCAGCCCCAGGGACGGCTCTCAGCAGTACTTC
- - TRBJ1-5 TRBV19 CASGARGAQPQHF TGTGCCAGTGGGGCCCGGGGGGCTCAGCCCCAGCATTTT
- - TRBJ1-2 TRBV19 CASSMGRIYGYTF TGTGCCAGTAGTATGGGTCGAATCTATGGCTACACCTTC
TRBD2 - TRBJ2-4 TRBV6-6 CATGTSGGKDIQYF TGTGCCACCGGGACTAGCGGGGGGAAAGACATTCAGTACTTC
- - TRBJ2-3 TRBV5-1 CASSPPSTDTQYF TGCGCCAGCAGCCCTCCTAGCACAGATACGCAGTATTTT
- - TRBJ1-2 TRBV19 CASTPLTGSYGYTF TGTGCCAGTACCCCGCTCACAGGGAGCTATGGCTACACCTTC
- - TRBJ2-1 TRBV7-2 CASSLDRAREQFF TGTGCCAGCAGCTTAGATCGCGCCCGGGAGCAGTTCTTC
TRBD1 - TRBJ1-1 TRBV11-2 CASSPTGGGGMTEAFF TGTGCCAGCAGCCCTACGGGGGGAGGGGGCATGACTGAAGCTTTCTTT
TRBD1 - TRBJ1-2 TRBV6-1 CASSETSTGWGGYTF TGTGCCAGCAGTGAGACTTCGACAGGGTGGGGTGGCTACACCTTC
TRBD1 - TRBJ1-5 TRBV10-3 CAISRGQGGLSSNQPQHF TGTGCCATCAGCCGCGGGCAGGGGGGGTTAAGTAGCAATCAGCCCCAGCATTTT
- - TRBJ1-6 TRBV18 CASSPGQNNSPLHF TGTGCCAGCTCACCTGGACAGAATAATTCACCCCTCCACTTT
- - TRBJ1-5 TRBV19 CASSIRAHGLDLKNQPQHF TGTGCCAGTAGTATTCGGGCTCATGGGCTGGATTTAAAAAATCAGCCCCAGCATTTT
TRBD2 - TRBJ2-5 TRBV5-1 CASSLGSTSGQETQYF TGCGCCAGCAGCTTGGGCTCCACTAGCGGACAAGAGACCCAGTACTTC
- - TRBJ1-1 TRBV6-6 CASSFPRTESTEAFF TGTGCCAGCAGTTTCCCCAGGACGGAGAGCACTGAAGCTTTCTTT
TRBD2 - TRBJ2-3 TRBV6-6 CASTSSGTSGGYTQYF TGTGCCAGCACCTCCTCCGGGACTAGCGGGGGTTATACGCAGTATTTT
- - TRBJ2-6 TRBV7-2 CASSLPSTGSGANVLTF TGTGCCAGCAGCTTACCCTCGACAGGCTCTGGGGCCAACGTCCTGACTTTC
TRBD1 - TRBJ2-1 TRBV4-1 CASSPRTGRDNEQFF TGCGCCAGCAGCCCCCGGACAGGGAGAGACAATGAGCAGTTCTTC
TRBD1 - TRBJ1-3 TRBV4-3 CASSQDGQGRNTIYF TGCGCCAGCAGCCAAGACGGACAGGGGAGAAACACCATATATTTT
- - TRBJ2-7 TRBV21-1 CASSKGGTPSLQYF TGTGCCAGCAGCAAAGGTGGCACGCCATCGTTACAGTACTTC
TRBD1 - TRBJ1-4 TRBV7-8 CASSLARDRGEKLFF TGTGCCAGCAGCTTAGCCCGGGACAGGGGAGAAAAACTGTTTTTT
- few TRBJ2-1 TRBV11-3 CASSVSGTGVVNEQFF TGTGCCAGCAGCGTCTCCGGGACGGGGGTAGTTAATGAGCAGTTCTTC
- - TRBJ2-1 TRBV30 CAWSVGSSYNEQFF TGTGCCTGGAGTGTTGGCAGCTCCTACAATGAGCAGTTCTTC
- - TRBJ2-3 TRBV6-5 CASSLGSSTDTQYF TGTGCCAGCAGTTTGGGGTCTAGCACAGATACGCAGTATTTT
- - TRBJ2-2 TRBV7-9 CASSENRVANTGELFF TGTGCCAGCAGCGAGAACAGGGTTGCGAACACCGGGGAGCTGTTTTTT
- - TRBJ2-1 TRBV30 CAWSGGLSYNEQFF TGTGCCTGGAGTGGGGGGCTTTCCTACAATGAGCAGTTCTTC
- once TRBJ1-1 TRBV20-1 CSAPLRTEAFF TGCAGTGCCCCCTTGCGCACTGAAGCTTTCTTT